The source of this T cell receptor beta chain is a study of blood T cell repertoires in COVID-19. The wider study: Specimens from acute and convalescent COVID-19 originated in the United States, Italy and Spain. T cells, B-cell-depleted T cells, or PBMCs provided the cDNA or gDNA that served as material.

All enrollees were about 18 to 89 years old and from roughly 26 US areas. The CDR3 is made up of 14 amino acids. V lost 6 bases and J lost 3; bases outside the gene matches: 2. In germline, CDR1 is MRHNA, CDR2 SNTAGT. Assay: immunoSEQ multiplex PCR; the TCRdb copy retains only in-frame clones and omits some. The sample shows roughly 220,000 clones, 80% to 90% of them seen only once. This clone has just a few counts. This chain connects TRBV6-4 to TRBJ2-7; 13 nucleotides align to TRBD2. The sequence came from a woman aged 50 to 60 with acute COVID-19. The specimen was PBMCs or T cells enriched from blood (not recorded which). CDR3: CASRRTSGSYEQYF. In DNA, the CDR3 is TGTGCCAGCAGGCGGACTAGCGGGAGCTACGAGCAGTACTTC.